A single sample gave rise to the 19 T cell receptor beta chains below, sequenced in a study of T cells in women clearing cervical HPV infection. Method: immunoSEQ multiplex PCR; TCRdb's copy keeps in-frame clones and lacks some. This listing includes roughly 24,000 clones. Sequenced material: blood buffy coat. These receptors were collected from a woman between 18 and 70 years old with a cervical HPV16 infection that either progressed to CIN3+ or cleared (not recorded which).

About this clone itself: From the germline J gene comes the end of the CDR3, since the read stops 3 residues before it. This sequence joins TRBV13 and TRBJ2-2; 7 nucleotides line up with TRBD1. The germline CDR1 and CDR2 sequences are PRHDT and FYEKMQ (reference sequence). J lost 6 bases, V lost 6 bases, and 10 bases had no gene match. This CDR3 contains 15 residues. The CDR3 sequence: CASSFWTGKAGELFF. The part of the CDR3 DNA that was read is TGTGCCAGCAGTTTCTGGACAGGAAAGGCCGGGGAG.

Notes on this clone: The read gets to within 3 residues of the CDR3 end, and the germline J gene fills in the rest. The chain couples TRBV7-3 to TRBJ1-6; possible D gene TRBD1, 5 bases. CDR1 SGHTA and CDR2 FQGTGA come from the germline V gene. The CDR3 has 14 residues. Trimming took off 5 bases at V and 10 bases at J, with 15 bases between the two ends. The CDR3 loop is CASSLGAAESPLHF. CDR3 DNA, as far as it was read: TGTGCCAGCAGCCTAGGGGCCGCGGAATCACCC.

Comment on this clone: The read terminates 3 residues ahead of where the CDR3 ends, so the germline J gene completes it. J is TRBJ2-7 and V is TRBV2, with D unresolved. CDR3 length: 12 residues. Per germline, CDR1 SNHLY and CDR2 FYNNEI. V lost 4 bases and J lost 3, with 7 bases in between. The CDR3: CASSVSSYEQYF. Partial CDR3 DNA: TGTGCCAGCAGTGTTTCCAGCTACGAG. The full variable domain, its missing parts supplied by reference TRBV2 and TRBJ2-7, is EPEVTQTPSHQVTQMGQEVILRCVPISNHLYFYWYRQILGQKVEFLVSFYNNEISEKSEIFDDQFSVERPDGSNFTLKIRSTKLEDSAMYFCASSVSSYEQYFGPGTRLTVT.

With respect to this clone: With the read ending 3 residues before the CDR3 end, the germline J gene is used to fill in that end. The V and J genes are TRBV7-9 and TRBJ2-2; D may be TRBD2 (6 bases). The V gene lost 6 bases and the J gene lost 5 bases, with 13 bases spanning the gap. Germline CDR1 reads SEHNR; CDR2 reads FQNEAQ (reference sequence). The CDR3 length is 14 residues. The sequenced CDR3 bases are TGTGCCAGCAGACCGACTAGTTGGACCGGGGAG. Translation gives CASRPTSWTGE. The complete CDR3 sequence is CASRPTSWTGELFF. The complete variable domain, with remaining parts taken from reference TRBV7-9 and TRBJ2-2, reads DTGVSQNPRHKITKRGQNVTFRCDPISEHNRLYWYRQTLGQGPEFLTYFQNEAQLEKSRLLSDRFSAERPKGSFSTLEIQRTEQGDSAMYLCASRPTSWTGELFFGEGSRLTVL.

To note about this clone: The CDR3 goes on 3 residues after the read ends, and that part is filled in from the germline J gene. This rearrangement joins TRBV20-1 to TRBJ2-5, with 8 bases aligning to TRBD2. This CDR3 has 15 residues. V lost 6 bases and J lost 4; bases outside the gene matches: 13. Germline CDR1 reads DFQATT; CDR2 reads SNEGSKA (reference sequence). This CDR3 is CSAKEGGGPGETQYF. The sequenced part of the CDR3 DNA is TGCAGTGCAAAGGAGGGCGGGGGGCCAGGAGAGACC.

Note on this clone: The read finishes 3 residues shy of the CDR3 end, and the germline J gene is used to complete it. The chain links TRBV27 to TRBJ2-3; maybe TRBD2 (5 bases). The germline V gene encodes CDR1 MNHEY and CDR2 SMNVEV (reference sequence). The CDR3 is made up of 14 amino acids. V was clipped by 8 bases and J by 6 bases, with 18 bases between them. CDR3 DNA, as far as it was read: TGTGCCAGCGCACCGGGGTTCGGGTCGGATACG. It codes for CASAPGFGSDT. The entire CDR3 protein is CASAPGFGSDTQYF.

Points on this clone: Read data end 3 residues before the CDR3 end; the end is taken from the germline J gene. The chain recombines TRBV19 with TRBJ2-1; D is uncertain. This CDR3 comprises 13 residues. Germline CDR1 is LNHDA and CDR2 is SQIVND (reference sequence). Trimming shortened V by 3 bases and J by 3 bases, and 6 bases separated the two germline ends. CDR3 sequence reads: CASSMGSYNEQFF. The part of the CDR3 DNA that was read is TGTGCCAGTAGTATGGGCAGCTACAATGAG.

Comments on this clone: The CDR3 end falls 3 residues outside the read, so it is completed with the germline J gene. The chain links TRBV29-1 to TRBJ2-2; D possibly corresponds to TRBD1 (5 bases). Germline CDR1 reads SQVTM; CDR2 reads ANQGSEA. The CDR3 length is 14 residues. Trimming shortened V by 7 bases and J by 7 bases, and 19 bases separated the two germline ends. CDR3 DNA, as far as it was read: TGCAGCGCCGGCAGTGCGCAGGGTGGCGGGGAG. The encoded protein is CSAGSAQGGGE. The complete CDR3 reads CSAGSAQGGGELFF.

About this clone itself: The missing CDR3 end, 3 residues past where the read stops, is filled in from the germline J gene. The chain carries TRBV7-9 and TRBJ1-2; D is ambiguous. Germline V gene sequence: CDR1 SEHNR, CDR2 FQNEAQ (reference sequence). The CDR3 sequence is 13 residues long. CDR3 region: CASSTSGRYDYTF. The sequenced CDR3 bases are TGTGCCAGCAGCACTAGCGGGAGATACGAC. Full variable domain (remainder filled in from reference TRBV7-9 and TRBJ1-2): DTGVSQNPRHKITKRGQNVTFRCDPISEHNRLYWYRQTLGQGPEFLTYFQNEAQLEKSRLLSDRFSAERPKGSFSTLEIQRTEQGDSAMYLCASSTSGRYDYTFGSGTRLTVV.

With respect to this clone: The CDR3 is cut off 3 residues early in the read; its end comes from the germline J gene. The V call is TRBV20-1, the J call TRBJ2-7, with TRBD2 matching 11 bases. Germline CDR1 DFQATT, CDR2 SNEGSKA (reference sequence). V shed 6 bases and J 1 base; nucleotides not matched to a gene: 5. The CDR3 runs to 14 residues. This CDR3 is CSATSGGLSYEQYF. Partial CDR3 DNA: TGCAGTGCAACTAGCGGGGGACTATCCTACGAG.

Notes on this clone: The read ends 3 residues shy of where the CDR3 ends; the end is completed using the germline J gene. This chain connects TRBV19 to TRBJ2-7; possibly TRBD1 for D (6 bases). This CDR3 has 14 residues. V was shortened by 3 bases and J by 3 bases, with 12 bases between the two germline ends. The germline gives CDR1 LNHDA, CDR2 SQIVND (reference sequence). This chain's CDR3 is CASSIQQGDYEQYF. Partial CDR3 DNA: TGTGCCAGTAGTATTCAACAGGGCGACTACGAG.

Concerning this clone: Sequencing ends 3 residues short of the CDR3 end; the germline J gene provides the rest. The V and J genes are TRBV29-1 and TRBJ2-2, with 7 bases that match TRBD1. From germline, CDR1 is SQVTM and CDR2 ANQGSEA. The V segment lost 0 bases and the J segment 3 bases; nucleotides outside the gene matches: 4. The CDR3 consists of 15 residues. CDR3 protein: CSVEDAQGDTGELFF. The sequenced CDR3 bases are TGCAGCGTTGAAGATGCCCAGGGGGACACCGGGGAG.

To note about this clone: The read falls 3 residues short of the CDR3 end, and the missing part is taken from the germline J gene. This chain connects TRBV5-1 to TRBJ1-1, with 7 bases fitting TRBD1. Germline V gene data show CDR1 as SGHRS and CDR2 as YFSETQ. The CDR3 has 14 residues. Trimming removed 4 bases from V and 4 bases from J; junction bases left unmatched: 7. The CDR3 reads CASSPQGGLTEAFF. The part of the CDR3 DNA that was read is TGCGCCAGCAGCCCCCAGGGGGGTCTCACTGAA.

In the case of this clone: Sequencing ends 3 residues short of the CDR3 end; the germline J gene provides the rest. The chain links TRBV11-2 to TRBJ2-7, with TRBD2 identical over 9 bases. CDR3 length: 14 amino acids. Germline CDR1 reads SGHAT; CDR2 reads FQNNGV. J lost 3 bases, V lost 6 bases, and 6 bases had no gene match. The sequenced CDR3 bases are TGTGCCAGCAGTACCGGGACTAGCAACTACGAG. Translating gives CASSTGTSNYE. The whole CDR3 protein reads CASSTGTSNYEQYF.

Turning to this clone: At one end, the junction sequence differs from germline, possibly due to a read error. The CDR3 is cut off 3 residues early in the read; its end comes from the germline J gene. Other DNA sequences within the sample encode an identical CDR3. The chain joins TRBV7-2 to TRBJ1-3; TRBD1 is a possible D gene (5 bases). Germline V gives CDR1 SGHTA, CDR2 FQGNSA. CDR3 length equals 15 residues. Partial CDR3 DNA: TGTGCCAGCAGCTTAGGACAGCCGTTTAGAAACACA. This codes for CASSLGQPFRNT. The entire CDR3 sequence reads CASSLGQPFRNTIYF.

Comments on this clone: The CDR3 is cut off 3 residues early in the read; its end comes from the germline J gene. The genes are TRBV5-1 and TRBJ2-6, with 11 bases identical to TRBD1. The CDR3 extends over 20 amino acids. Germline V lookup: CDR1 SGHRS, CDR2 YFSETQ. The ends lost 2 bases at V and 2 bases at J; junction bases unmatched: 12. CDR3 sequence: CASSFPRTGGMLTGANVLTF. CDR3 DNA (partial): TGCGCCAGCAGCTTCCCAAGGACAGGGGGCATGTTAACTGGGGCCAACGTC.

The part of the CDR3 DNA that was read is TGTGCCCTCGCTGGCGGACAGGGGCCCGTCTACGAG. This encodes CALAGGQGPVYE. The whole CDR3 protein is CALAGGQGPVYEQYF. The chain uses TRBV5-4 and TRBJ2-7; 9 positions match TRBD1. The read halts 3 residues ahead of the CDR3 end, with the missing end drawn from the germline J gene. V shed 10 bases and J 3 bases; nucleotides not matched to a gene: 14. Germline CDR1 and CDR2: SGHNT and YYREEE (reference sequence). The CDR3 is 15 residues long.

A word on this clone: The CDR3 extends 3 residues past the end of the read, so its final part is completed from the germline J gene. This chain connects TRBV6-1 to TRBJ1-5; 7 bases map to TRBD1. V trimming: 4 bases; J trimming: 2 bases; junction bases outside the gene matches: 2. Germline CDR1 and CDR2: MNHNS and SASEGT. The CDR3 extends over 14 amino acids. The CDR3 DNA, read in part, is TGTGCCAGCAGTGGACAGGGAGGCAATCAGCCC. It encodes CASSGQGGNQP. The complete CDR3 sequence is CASSGQGGNQPQHF.

Of note for this clone: Read sequence stops 3 residues before the CDR3 end, and the germline J gene provides the missing end. The chain carries TRBV19 and TRBJ1-5, with a weak D call TRBD1 (6 bases). The CDR3 is 20 residues long. From germline, CDR1 is LNHDA and CDR2 SQIVND (reference sequence). V lost 3 bases to trimming and J lost 7 bases, with 31 bases between them. CDR3 region: CASSILFGGAILGTRQPQHF. CDR3 DNA, as far as it was read: TGTGCCAGTAGTATTCTCTTCGGGGGCGCCATTTTAGGGACTAGGCAGCCC.